This T cell receptor beta chain stems from a study of cytomegalovirus exposure and HLA in healthy donors. Regarding this clone: The target antigen is unknown.

Study observations and caveats: Near-uniform donor sequencing depth was presumed by presence/absence analyses. A list of 150 or so TCR beta chains associated with cytomegalovirus was given.

The CDR3 is made up of 17 amino acids. The germline V and J ends were trimmed by 3 bases and 2 bases, with 20 bases remaining between them. CDR1 is SGHTA and CDR2 is FQGNSA in the germline V gene. The PCR made use of 60 Vbeta and 13 Jbeta primers. Original analysis: There were some 87 million unique TCR beta chains by a later count, and around 10 million of them were shared. Data came from immunoSEQ multiplex PCR; TCRdb stores just in-frame clones and leaves some out. D and trimming were read from the DNA, whereas the V and J calls and clone size are those reported in that table. The data show 55,000 to 90,000 clones, with around 77% seen just once and approximately 5.8% held by the top ten.

The V and J genes are TRBV7-2 and TRBJ2-7; the D gene is possibly TRBD2 (7 bases). Input material: PBMCs. The receptor's source is a man aged 50 to 59 in good health and CMV-seronegative. Here the CDR3 DNA reads TGTGCCAGCAGCTTCCAGAGGGGGGGGGCGCGAACCTACGAGCAGTACTTC. This gives the protein CASSFQRGGARTYEQYF.